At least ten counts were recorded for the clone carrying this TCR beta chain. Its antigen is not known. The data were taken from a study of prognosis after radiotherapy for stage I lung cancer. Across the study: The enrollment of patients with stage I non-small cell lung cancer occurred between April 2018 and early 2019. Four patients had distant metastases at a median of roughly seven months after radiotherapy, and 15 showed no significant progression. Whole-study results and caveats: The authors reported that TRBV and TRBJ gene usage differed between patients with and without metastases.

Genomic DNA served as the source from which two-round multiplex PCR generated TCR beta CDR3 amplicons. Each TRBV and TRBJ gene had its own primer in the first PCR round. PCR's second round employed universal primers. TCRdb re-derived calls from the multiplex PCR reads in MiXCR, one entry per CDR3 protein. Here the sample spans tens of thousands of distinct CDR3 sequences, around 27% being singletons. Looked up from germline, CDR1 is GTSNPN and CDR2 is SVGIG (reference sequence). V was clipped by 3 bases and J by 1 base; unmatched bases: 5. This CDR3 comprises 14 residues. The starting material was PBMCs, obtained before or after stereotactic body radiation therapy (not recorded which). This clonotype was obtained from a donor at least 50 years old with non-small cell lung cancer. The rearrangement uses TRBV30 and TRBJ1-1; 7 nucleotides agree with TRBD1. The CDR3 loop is CAWRDRDTNTEAFF. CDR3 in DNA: TGTGCCTGGAGAGACAGGGATACGAACACTGAAGCTTTCTTT. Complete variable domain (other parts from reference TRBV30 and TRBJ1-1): SQTIHQWPATLVQPVGSPLSLECTVEGTSNPNLYWYRQAAGRGLQLLFYSVGIGQISSEVPQNLSASRPQDRQFILSSKKLLLSDSGFYLCAWRDRDTNTEAFFGQGTRLTVV.